A single sample is the source of the 24 T cell receptor beta chains below, sequenced in a study of T cell responses to AZD1222 COVID-19 vaccine. The protocol was immunoSEQ multiplex PCR, while the TCRdb copy is restricted to in-frame clones and leaves out a portion. The sample has more than 95,000 clones; 80% to 95% are singletons. The sequences come from peripheral blood, collected on day 0 of MenACWY control vaccination. The receptors derive from an adult in good health.

The V call is TRBV12-2, the J call TRBJ2-1; TRBD2 is taken as the D call from the table, unchecked against the DNA. TRBV12-2 is a pseudogene segment. The CDR3 extends over 16 amino acids. The CDR3 protein is CASRQTSRVGHNEQFF. CDR3 coding DNA: TGTGCAAGTCGACAAACTTCGAGGGTGGGCCACAATGAGCAGTTCTTC.

The chain links TRBV3-1 (or the pseudogene TRBV3-2) to TRBJ1-6, with D maybe TRBD1 (5 bases). The CDR3 has 15 amino acids. CDR1 LGHDT and CDR2 YNNKEL come from the germline V gene (reference sequence). V was clipped by 4 bases and J by 3 bases, with 10 bases between them. The CDR3 loop reads CASSPGQNYNSPLHF. The CDR3, as DNA: TGTGCCAGCAGCCCTGGACAAAACTATAATTCACCCCTCCACTTT.

The chain recombines TRBV5-5 with TRBJ1-5; the D gene is possibly TRBD1 (5 bases). The V gene's germline CDR1 is SGHKS and CDR2 YYEKEE (reference sequence). This CDR3 spans 14 amino acids. V lost 4 bases and J 5 bases, leaving 13 bases between the germline ends. DNA for the CDR3: TGTGCCAGCAGCCGCGGGGGGTCCGATCAGCCCCAGCATTTT. Protein product: CASSRGGSDQPQHF.

CDR3 in DNA: TGCAGCGTTGGCGGGCAAGACTACGAGCAGTACTTC. Its translation is CSVGGQDYEQYF. This rearrangement joins TRBV29-1 to TRBJ2-7; weak D call: TRBD2 (5 bases). Per the germline V gene, CDR1 is SQVTM and CDR2 is ANQGSEA. This CDR3 has 12 amino acids. Deletions cut 4 bases from V and 3 bases from J, with 10 bases between.

Written as DNA, the CDR3 is TGTGCCAGCAGCTTATTCGCTGGGGGCTCTGGAAACACCATATATTTT. It specifies CASSLFAGGSGNTIYF. V and J are TRBV7-6 and TRBJ1-3; a weak D match, TRBD1 (5 bases). The germline V gene has CDR1 SGHVS and CDR2 FNYEAQ. This CDR3 is 16 amino acids long. V lost 2 bases, J lost 0 bases, and 11 bases lay in between.

CDR3 in amino acids: CASSITSPNSPLHF. The CDR3 DNA reads TGTGCCAGCAGCATCACTAGTCCCAATTCACCCCTCCACTTT. The V call is TRBV7-6, the J call TRBJ1-6; unclear D gene. The V gene's germline CDR1 is SGHVS and CDR2 FNYEAQ. Trimming shortened V by 5 bases and J by 7 bases, and 12 bases separated the two germline ends. The CDR3 has 14 amino acids.

V gene TRBV10-3 combines with J gene TRBJ1-4; no reliable D call. The CDR3 runs to 13 residues. Germline CDR1 is ENHRY and CDR2 is SYGVKD. The V gene lost 3 bases and the J gene lost 3 bases, with 5 bases spanning the gap. The CDR3 DNA follows: TGTGCCATCAGTGACGGTGCTAATGAAAAACTGTTTTTT. It encodes CAISDGANEKLFF.

The rearrangement links TRBV6-5 to TRBJ1-5; tentatively, D is TRBD1 (5 bases). The CDR3 consists of 14 residues. CDR1 is MNHEY and CDR2 is SVGAGI in the germline V gene. V lost 8 bases to trimming and J lost 6 bases, with 17 bases between them. DNA of the CDR3: TGTGCCAGCTACTCCCCAGGGAGGGGTCAGCCCCAGCATTTT. It encodes CASYSPGRGQPQHF.

This clone was recorded a few times. The chain links TRBV5-1 to TRBJ1-1; a weak D match, TRBD1 (5 bases). V was cut by 0 bases and J by 2 bases, with 11 bases left in between. The CDR3 runs to 15 residues. Germline CDR1 SGHRS, CDR2 YFSETQ. The CDR3 is CASSLGTSGNTEAFF. The CDR3, as DNA: TGCGCCAGCAGCTTGGGGACATCCGGAAACACTGAAGCTTTCTTT.

The J gene is TRBJ1-6, the V gene TRBV27; D is undetermined. The CDR3 is 16 residues long. The germline V gene encodes CDR1 MNHEY and CDR2 SMNVEV (reference sequence). Deletions cut 5 bases from V and 4 bases from J, with 15 bases between. This CDR3 reads CASSPRTVDYNSPLHF. The CDR3 DNA reads as TGTGCCAGCAGTCCCAGGACGGTCGATTATAATTCACCCCTCCACTTT.

This chain uses TRBV7-2 with TRBJ1-6, with D possibly matching TRBD1 (5 bases). Deletions cut 5 bases from V and 8 bases from J, with 19 bases between. This CDR3 is 16 amino acids long. Germline V gives CDR1 SGHTA, CDR2 FQGNSA. The CDR3, as DNA: TGTGCCAGCAGCCCAACCCTCATGACAGAGTATTCACCCCTCCACTTT. This gives the protein CASSPTLMTEYSPLHF.

The V gene is TRBV29-1, the J gene TRBJ2-2; 8 positions agree with TRBD1. The CDR3 runs to 16 residues. Germline V CDR1 and CDR2: SQVTM, ANQGSEA. The ends lost 5 bases at V and 4 bases at J; junction bases unmatched: 12. In nucleotides, the CDR3 is TGCAGCGTTTTTACAGGGGGTTCTGCGAGCACCGGGGAGCTGTTTTTT. Its translation: CSVFTGGSASTGELFF.

This clone was found a few times. This chain connects TRBV7-3 to TRBJ2-1, with 9 bases identical to TRBD2. Germline trimming cut 4 bases from V and 4 bases from J; bases unmatched to any gene: 14. This CDR3 has 18 amino acids. Germline lookup yields CDR1 SGHTA and CDR2 FQGTGA. The CDR3 reads CASSSQGLASPSYNEQFF. In nucleotides, the CDR3 is TGTGCCAGCAGCTCTCAGGGACTAGCTTCCCCAAGTTACAATGAGCAGTTCTTC.

The sample holds one count of this clone. The J gene is TRBJ2-7, the V gene TRBV28; the match to TRBD1 covers 7 bases. The ends lost 7 bases at V and 2 bases at J; junction bases unmatched: 8. The CDR3 spans 14 residues. Germline-derived CDR1 and CDR2 are MDHEN and SYDVKM. CDR3 sequence: CASTPTGSPYEQYF. The CDR3, as DNA: TGTGCCAGCACTCCGACAGGGAGTCCCTACGAGCAGTACTTC.

V gene TRBV5-4 combines with J gene TRBJ2-3; perhaps TRBD1 as D (5 bases). Germline V gene sequence: CDR1 SGHNT, CDR2 YYREEE (reference sequence). The CDR3 runs 15 residues. V lost 2 bases and J lost 4, with 14 bases in between. The CDR3 DNA follows: TGTGCCAGCAGCTTAGGTAGGCAGGGCTCAGATACGCAGTATTTT. Protein sequence: CASSLGRQGSDTQYF.

This chain joins TRBV3-1 (or the pseudogene TRBV3-2) and TRBJ1-6; 8 nucleotides line up with TRBD1. The CDR3 consists of 16 residues. Germline-derived CDR1 and CDR2 are LGHDT and YNNKEL (reference sequence). After removal of 2 bases from V and 6 bases from J, the junction contained 6 bases not matched to a gene. CDR3 bases: TGTGCCAGCAGCCAAAAGGACAGGGTCACTAATTCACCCCTCCACTTT. Encoded protein: CASSQKDRVTNSPLHF.

V and J are TRBV7-9 and TRBJ2-7; D perhaps matches TRBD1 (6 bases). Trimming took off 3 bases at V and 3 bases at J, with 9 bases between the two ends. Germline V lookup: CDR1 SEHNR, CDR2 FQNEAQ (reference sequence). The CDR3 spans 13 residues. The CDR3 spells CASSFGQNYEQYV. In nucleotides, the CDR3 is TGTGCCAGCAGCTTCGGACAGAACTACGAGCAGTACGTC.

V is TRBV7-2 and J is TRBJ2-7, with 12 bases that match TRBD2. V was pared by 4 bases and J by 7 bases, with 11 bases of the junction left unmatched. This CDR3 has 16 residues. Germline lookup yields CDR1 SGHTA and CDR2 FQGNSA. Written as DNA, the CDR3 is TGTGCCAGCAGCTCTAGTACTCTAGCGGGAGGGGTGGAGCAGTACTTC. It specifies CASSSSTLAGGVEQYF.

The V call is TRBV7-8, the J call TRBJ2-7, with D perhaps given as TRBD1 or TRBD2 (5 bases each). V lost 0 bases and J 1 base, leaving 7 bases between the germline ends. The germline CDR1 and CDR2 sequences are SGHVS and FQNEAQ. CDR3 length: 14 amino acids. The CDR3 DNA reads as TGTGCCAGCAGCTTAGCCGAGGGGTCCTACGAGCAGTACGTC. Translated, it gives CASSLAEGSYEQYV.

The chain links TRBV12-3 or TRBV12-4 to TRBJ1-1, with D hard to call. The V and J ends lost 4 bases and 5 bases respectively, with 11 bases between them. The CDR3 has 13 amino acids. DNA of the CDR3: TGTGCCAGCAGTTCGATTTGGTGGACTGAAGCTTTCTTT. Its translation is CASSSIWWTEAFF.

The V and J genes are TRBV5-6 and TRBJ1-4; D gene unclear. The V and J ends lost 8 bases and 4 bases respectively, with 18 bases between them. CDR1 SGHDT and CDR2 YYEEEE come from the germline V gene. This CDR3 spans 15 amino acids. The CDR3 nucleotides read TGTGCCAGTACCATGTTGACACCATATAATGAAAAACTGTTTTTT. Translation: CASTMLTPYNEKLFF.

The chain couples TRBV11-2 to TRBJ1-6; possible D gene TRBD1, 5 bases. The CDR3 has 15 residues. Germline CDR1 SGHAT, CDR2 FQNNGV. V lost 0 bases, J lost 5 bases, and 8 bases lay in between. The CDR3 region is CASSLEGLDNSPLHF. CDR3 in DNA: TGTGCCAGCAGCTTAGAGGGGCTGGATAATTCACCCCTCCACTTT.

The sample holds a few counts of this clone. V is TRBV5-1 and J is TRBJ2-3, with D unresolved. Germline CDR1 SGHRS, CDR2 YFSETQ. This CDR3 is built from 14 residues. V gave up 0 bases and J gave up 2 bases, with 7 bases separating them. The CDR3 DNA sequence: TGCGCCAGCAGCTTGGGGGATAACACAGATACGCAGTATTTT. Translating gives CASSLGDNTDTQYF.

Only a few counts were recorded for this clone. The J gene is TRBJ1-1, the V gene TRBV19; TRBD1 is a possible D gene (6 bases). The germline V gene encodes CDR1 LNHDA and CDR2 SQIVND (reference sequence). With 7 bases removed from V and 2 bases from J, the gap between germline ends came to 20 bases. The CDR3 covers 16 residues. This chain's CDR3 is CASIQRGGRGNTEAFF. As DNA, the CDR3 is TGTGCCAGTATCCAGCGGGGGGGCAGGGGAAACACTGAAGCTTTCTTT.